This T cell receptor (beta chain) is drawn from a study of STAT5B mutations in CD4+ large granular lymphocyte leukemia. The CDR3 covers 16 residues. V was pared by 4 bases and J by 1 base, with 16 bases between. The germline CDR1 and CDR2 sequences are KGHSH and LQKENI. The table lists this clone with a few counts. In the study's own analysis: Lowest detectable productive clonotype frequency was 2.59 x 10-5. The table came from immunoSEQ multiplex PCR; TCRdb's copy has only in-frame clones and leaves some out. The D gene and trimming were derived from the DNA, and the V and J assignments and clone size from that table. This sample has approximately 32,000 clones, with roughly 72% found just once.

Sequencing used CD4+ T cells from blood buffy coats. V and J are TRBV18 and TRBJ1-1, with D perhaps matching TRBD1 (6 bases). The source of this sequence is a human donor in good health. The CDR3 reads CASSRDTVGRNTEAFF. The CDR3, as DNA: TGTGCCAGCTCACGGGACACCGTGGGGAGGAACACTGAAGCTTTCTTT.